This T cell receptor beta chain was captured in a study of cytomegalovirus exposure and HLA in healthy donors (dated by TCRdb to about 2017). The study in broad terms: In an earlier analysis of 450 to 750 of the donors, under 300 Gb of sequence data and 117 million unique TCR beta sequences from roughly 190 million T cells were reported. An early release covering about 600 HLA-typed donors comprised around 300 gigabases of sequencing data and some 79 million unique TCR sequences. Of the approximately 400 genotyped donors, roughly 80% fell in the genetic ancestry cluster associated with self-reported Caucasian donors. The study aimed to test whether signatures of past pathogen exposure could be identified by cataloging public T cell receptors. The T cell repertoires of 666 subjects were profiled by immunosequencing and related to cytomegalovirus serostatus. Along with the roughly 670-subject first cohort, a separate validation cohort of 120 different subjects was used. The study combined high-throughput TCR immunosequencing, statistical association of individual TCRs with disease status, and machine learning to predict cytomegalovirus infection status. A later analysis re-analyzed previously published TCR beta repertoires from 666 donors and added high-resolution HLA genotyping to study TCR occurrence patterns. In the later analysis, no new phenotypic data were used to find candidate immune exposures; instead, reliance was placed on TCR beta sequences and their occurrence across donors. In an earlier analysis of more than 550 of the donors, high-throughput TCR beta sequencing was used to judge whether each TCR beta V gene segment behaved as functional or pseudogenic. Alongside the repertoire data, information on donor age, sex, ethnicity and CMV serostatus was compiled. A later genetic analysis took genome-wide SNP genotypes for 398 of the 666 donors and used that subset as a discovery cohort. Every discovery cohort repertoire had been produced on one sequencing platform. Class I and class II HLA loci were covered by the typing at four-digit resolution. Typing coverage varied by locus: roughly 620-640 donors for A, B, C, DRB1 and DQB1; approximately 560 for DQA1; approximately 610 for DPA1; about 450 for DPB1. Because of strong linkage in the cohort, roughly five DR-DQ haplotypes were treated as single units for association and clustering. Among roughly 400 genotyped donors of the cohort, an average of roughly 230,000 unique TCR beta nucleotide sequences was sequenced per donor, of which approximately 18% were non-productive.

About this clone itself: Its antigen is still unknown. No base-level quality is on record; no much larger clone is a single base apart.

Unmatched junction bases come to 13, with V trimmed by 0 bases and J by 8 bases. CDR1 and CDR2 (SGDLS, YYNGEE) derive from the germline V gene. Counted from cysteine to phenylalanine, this CDR3 has 18 amino acids. Only the CDR3 DNA is retained, 54 bases long and in frame from the first base. In total, 666 healthy bone marrow donors made up the cohort. At the time of sampling, all cohort members were nominally healthy, though unrecorded immune exposures were likely present. The donor tested CMV seronegative, placing the donor among the 352 seronegative members of the cohort. A peripheral blood sample was provided by each donor, and peripheral blood mononuclear cells were used for TCR beta sequencing. Genomic DNA extraction from the blood cell samples was performed with the Qiagen DNeasy Blood Extraction Kit. Here is what the overall study found, with its caveats: According to a later genetic analysis, donors in an Asian-associated ancestry cluster had fewer N-insertions in productive TCRs than the approximately 630-donor mean. In a later genetic analysis, a missense DCLRE1C variant was associated with V-gene and J-gene trimming of TCR beta chains, and the association was replicated in an independent cohort. A later analysis reported that several top co-occurrence clusters appeared linked to parvovirus B19, influenza, CMV and Epstein-Barr virus. Some 16 rarely observed V segments, including chromosome 9 orphons, were excluded from the earlier analysis of approximately 500 of the donors because counts were too low. Across donors, most TCR sequences were observed very rarely, whereas some public TCRs were present in many individuals. Correlated functional status among segregating V segments might be attributable to linkage disequilibrium, but an unknown experimental factor could not be ruled out. According to the authors, the approach could potentially be generalized to other disease states and immunological phenotypes. In an earlier analysis of a few hundred of the donors, most TCR beta V segments were observed in productive rearrangements about 90% or about 30% of the time, broadly matching IMGT annotations. HLA typing was unavailable for some donors at each locus, so association tests used only the typed subset. The study gave a list of 150 to 200 TCR beta chains associated with cytomegalovirus. A later analysis associated 16,951 TCR beta sequences with specific HLA alleles at a false discovery rate of 0.05. A later analysis found that HLA-associated TCR beta chains were more clonally expanded and had lower generation probabilities than equally common non-associated chains. In vitro tests confirmed that three of the cytomegalovirus-associated TCR beta chains recognize cytomegalovirus antigens. The classifier was reported to diagnose cytomegalovirus status with high specificity and sensitivity in both the original cohort and the validation cohort. According to a later analysis, TCR association rates differed among HLA loci, with DRB1 alleles showing the most associated TCRs and HLA-C alleles showing the fewest. Assigning TCR associations to individual alleles was difficult when HLA alleles, especially DR and DQ, strongly co-occurred. CMV serostatus was the only immune exposure information available for the cohort. In this cohort, only TCR beta chains were sequenced, and detectable features were limited by the absence of alpha or paired-chain data. Some IMGT-functional V segments, including TRBV6-2 and TRBV6-3, could not be told apart with the 87-base-pair reads, so those segments were excluded. According to a later analysis, most CMV-associated TCR beta chains appeared to be HLA-restricted, and the HLA associations seemed to be driven largely by CMV exposure. The sequencing pipeline was judged likely to have produced a cluster of highly shared sequence variants as a technical artifact. A further reported finding was that TCR beta sequences accurately predicted the HLA-A and HLA-B alleles for most subjects in the first cohort. The presence/absence analyses assumed that sequencing depth was roughly uniform across donors, and that assumption may not be true.

Libraries were prepared through the immunoSEQ multiplex PCR assay. The multiplex PCR relied on a mix of 60 forward primers for TCR Vbeta segments and 13 reverse primers for TCR Jbeta segments. Amplification of the CDR3 region of rearranged TCR beta genes was performed with a multiplex PCR assay on genomic DNA. On the Illumina HiSeq System, the amplified TCR beta libraries were sequenced as 87-base-pair reads. Under the source paper's analysis protocol: In a later analysis, some 80 million unique TCR beta chains were counted across the approximately 670 repertoires, and roughly 11 million of these chains were shared by at least two donors. Raw reads were error-corrected and collapsed into unique sequences with a nearest-neighbor algorithm that merged closely related sequences to remove PCR and sequencing errors. CDR3 sequences were aligned to IMGT reference sequences to assign V, D and J gene segments. For a sequence to be retained, a match of at least six nucleotides was required to both a V gene segment and a J gene segment. A rearrangement counted as productive if the CDR3 had no stop codons and remained in frame with V and J, and every other rearrangement counted as non-productive. CDR3 was defined by IMGT convention, running from the second conserved V-encoded cysteine to the conserved J-encoded phenylalanine. Sequences without an unambiguous match to a single V gene segment were excluded from the earlier analysis of 500 to 700 of the donors. In an earlier analysis of several hundred of the donors, V segments were called functional above 56.7% productive rearrangements and were called segregating when the between-donor standard deviation exceeded 5%. A statistical classification framework was built to diagnose cytomegalovirus status from the catalog of TCR beta chain sequences. In a later analysis, V and J genes were assigned by comparing TCR nucleotide sequences against IMGT/GENE-DB human TR gene sequences. The TCRdist pipeline was used in a later analysis to assign CDR3 sequences and most-parsimonious VDJ recombination scenarios. In a later analysis, every TCR beta chain was defined by the combination of its CDR3 amino acid sequence and its V-gene family, and reads without a unique V-gene family were dropped. A later analysis removed roughly 590 highly shared, low-generation-probability nucleotide sequences to deal with suspected cross-contamination and a sequencing artifact. A later analysis calculated a clonal expansion index for each public chain from normalized within-repertoire ranks of inferred template counts. A later analysis computed generation probabilities with a VDJ recombination model fitted to out-of-frame rearrangements, and checked the results against IGoR. Hypergeometric tests were used in a later analysis to score TCR-TCR, TCR-HLA and TCR-CMV co-occurrence, with a repertoire-size bias correction applied to the TCR pairs. A later analysis estimated false discovery rates by permuting HLA or CMV assignments 20 times. In a later analysis, co-occurring TCRs were grouped using DBSCAN, with TCRdist sequence similarity added in when clustering inside HLA-allele-positive subsets. For co-occurrence clustering, repertoires with fewer than 30,000 or more than 120,000 public chains were excluded, along with five or six repertoires with anomalous nucleotide sharing. TCRdb took this table from immuneACCESS and kept in-frame rearrangements with V and J called. Such tables lack part of the clones; where checked against another copy, unresolved V genes explain under half of the gap, and the rest is unexplained. V and J calls and clone size are copied from that table; D and trimming were computed from the DNA. The sample table lists 95,000 to 100,000 clones, 78% of them with a count of one. The ten largest clones take up 0.6% to 0.95% of the sample.

This sequence originates from a woman in her sixties in good health and CMV-seronegative. Sequenced: PBMCs. The chain uses TRBV9 and TRBJ2-1; 11 middle bases align to TRBD2. The base sequence is TGTGCCAGCAGCGTAGAGGGACTAGCGGCGACGCCCGTCGATGAGCAGTTCTTC. Its translation is CASSVEGLAATPVDEQFF.